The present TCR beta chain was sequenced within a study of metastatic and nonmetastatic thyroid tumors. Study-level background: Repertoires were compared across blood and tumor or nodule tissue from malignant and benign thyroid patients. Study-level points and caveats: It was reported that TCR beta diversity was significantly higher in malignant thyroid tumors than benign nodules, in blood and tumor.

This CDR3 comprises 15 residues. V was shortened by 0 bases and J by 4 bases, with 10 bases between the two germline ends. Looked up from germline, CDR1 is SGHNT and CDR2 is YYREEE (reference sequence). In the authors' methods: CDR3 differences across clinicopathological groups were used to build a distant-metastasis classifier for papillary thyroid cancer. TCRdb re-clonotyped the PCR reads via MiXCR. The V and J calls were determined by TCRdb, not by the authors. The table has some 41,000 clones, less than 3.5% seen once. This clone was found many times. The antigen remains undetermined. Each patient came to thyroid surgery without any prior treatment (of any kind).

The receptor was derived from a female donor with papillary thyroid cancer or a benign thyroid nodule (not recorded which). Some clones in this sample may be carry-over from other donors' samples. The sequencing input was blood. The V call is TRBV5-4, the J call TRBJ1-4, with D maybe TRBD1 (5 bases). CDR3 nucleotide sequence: TGTGCCAGCAGCTTGGCACGGCAGGGTAATGAAAAACTGTTTTTT. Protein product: CASSLARQGNEKLFF. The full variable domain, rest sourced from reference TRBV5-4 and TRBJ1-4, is ETGVTQSPTHLIKTRGQQVTLRCSSQSGHNTVSWYQQALGQGPQFIFQYYREEENGRGNFPPRFSGLQFPNYSSELNVNALELDDSALYLCASSLARQGNEKLFFGSGTQLSVL.